What follows are 29 T cell receptor beta chains derived from one specimen sequenced in a study of OX40 agonist ivuxolimab in advanced cancers. Assay used: immunoSEQ multiplex PCR; TCRdb lists only in-frame clones, some missing. Among tens of thousands of clones listed, about 80% were seen once. The specimen was CD4+ or CD8+ T cells sorted from blood, collected in a trial of the OX40 agonist ivuxolimab. These receptors originate from an adult with an advanced solid tumor such as melanoma, head and neck, liver or kidney cancer.

V gene TRBV19 combines with J gene TRBJ1-2; D is possibly TRBD1 (5 bases). V lost 3 bases, J lost 4 bases, and 6 bases lay in between. Germline CDR1 reads LNHDA; CDR2 reads SQIVND (reference sequence). The length of the CDR3 is 12 residues. CDR3 DNA sequence: TGTGCCAGTAGTATGGGGGGCTATGGCTACACCTTC. It specifies CASSMGGYGYTF. The full variable domain, rest sourced from reference TRBV19 and TRBJ1-2, is DGGITQSPKYLFRKEGQNVTLSCEQNLNHDAMYWYRQDPGQGLRLIYYSQIVNDFQKGDIAEGYSVSREKKESFPLTVTSAQKNPTAFYLCASSMGGYGYTFGSGTRLTVV.

Of note for this clone: This CDR3 is also generated by other DNA sequences in the sample. V usage is TRBV7-2 and J usage is TRBJ1-5; D is undetermined. Germline CDR1 and CDR2: SGHTA and FQGNSA. This CDR3 is built from 15 residues. The ends were cut back, 0 bases at V and 2 bases at J, with 8 bases in the middle. The CDR3 DNA is TGTGCCAGCAGCTTAGCAGGTCTAGGCAATCAGCCCCAGCATTTT. Protein: CASSLAGLGNQPQHF.

The genes are TRBV19 and TRBJ2-2; 9 nucleotides line up with TRBD1. V gave up 7 bases and J gave up 6 bases; unmatched junction bases: 9. Per germline, CDR1 LNHDA and CDR2 SQIVND (reference sequence). The CDR3 sequence is 15 residues long. This CDR3 is CASTQEQGAPGELFF. The CDR3 nucleotides are TGTGCCAGTACTCAAGAACAGGGGGCCCCCGGGGAGCTGTTTTTT.

The J gene is TRBJ2-2, the V gene TRBV6-5; D might be TRBD2 (6 bases). The CDR3 runs to 15 residues. Trimming took off 4 bases at V and 6 bases at J, with 15 bases between the two ends. CDR1 MNHEY and CDR2 SVGAGI come from the germline V gene. The CDR3 loop reads CASSSLGGGPGELFF. The CDR3 nucleotides read TGTGCCAGCAGTTCCCTGGGAGGCGGCCCCGGGGAGCTGTTTTTT.

The genes are TRBV11-2 and TRBJ1-6; D unresolved. CDR1 SGHAT and CDR2 FQNNGV come from the germline V gene. The CDR3 length is 15 residues. Trimming removed 0 bases from V and 10 bases from J, with 13 bases in between. The CDR3 DNA reads TGTGCCAGCAGCTTAGAACCCAGTACGGAGTCACCCCTCCACTTT. This sequence encodes CASSLEPSTESPLHF.

The chain joins TRBV4-3 to TRBJ2-7; unclear D gene. In germline, CDR1 is LGHNA, CDR2 YSLEER. The CDR3 extends over 13 amino acids. With 2 bases removed from V and 2 bases from J, the gap between germline ends came to 7 bases. CDR3 region: CASSQSPTYEQYF. DNA for the CDR3: TGCGCCAGCAGCCAATCCCCCACCTACGAGCAGTACTTC.

The chain employs TRBV27 and TRBJ2-2; D ambiguous. CDR3 length: 14 amino acids. Trimming removed 8 bases at V and 4 bases at J, with 14 bases between. Germline V CDR1 and CDR2: MNHEY, SMNVEV (reference sequence). The CDR3 bases are TGTGCCAGCCGCCTGTCTGGTGGCACCGGGGAGCTGTTTTTT. Its protein is CASRLSGGTGELFF.

The V and J genes are TRBV7-6 and TRBJ2-1, with 9 bases that match TRBD2. The germline V gene encodes CDR1 SGHVS and CDR2 FNYEAQ. V lost 5 bases to trimming and J lost 9 bases; unmatched junction nucleotides: 2. The CDR3 contains 12 residues. CDR3 sequence reads: CASSISGSEQFF. As DNA, the CDR3 is TGTGCCAGCAGCATTAGCGGGAGTGAGCAGTTCTTC.

This clone turned up a few times. V and J are TRBV4-3 and TRBJ2-7; D possibly corresponds to TRBD2 (6 bases). Germline CDR1 and CDR2: LGHNA and YSLEER. The CDR3 totals 15 residues. V lost 6 bases and J 0 bases, leaving 15 bases between the germline ends. The CDR3 region is CASSPLIGSSYEQYF. The CDR3 bases are TGCGCCAGCAGTCCTTTAATCGGGAGCTCCTACGAGCAGTACTTC.

V is TRBV7-8 and J is TRBJ1-1; D gene ambiguous. CDR1 is SGHVS, CDR2 FQNEAQ, per germline. Trimming cost V 1 base and J 0 bases, with 6 bases left between them. The CDR3 is 14 amino acids. The CDR3 DNA reads TGTGCCAGCAGCTTAGGGTACATGAACACTGAAGCTTTCTTT. Protein: CASSLGYMNTEAFF.

This clone was recorded only once. The rearrangement joins TRBV5-1 to TRBJ2-7; 7 bases are a match to TRBD1. The CDR3 spans 14 residues. V lost 7 bases, J lost 3 bases, and 10 bases stayed unmatched. Looked up from germline, CDR1 is SGHRS and CDR2 is YFSETQ. The CDR3 sequence: CASAPTAGGYEQYF. Here the CDR3 DNA reads TGCGCCAGCGCCCCCACTGCAGGGGGCTACGAGCAGTACTTC.

Of note for this clone: Other nucleotide sequences in the sample specify the same CDR3. The J gene is TRBJ1-1, the V gene TRBV2; no definite D call. Trimming removed 2 bases from V and 4 bases from J, with 8 bases in between. CDR3 length: 13 residues. The V gene's germline CDR1 is SNHLY and CDR2 FYNNEI. CDR3 loop: CASSEIWGTEAFF. The CDR3 nucleotides read TGTGCCAGCAGTGAAATTTGGGGCACTGAAGCTTTCTTT.

This rearrangement joins TRBV6-6 to TRBJ1-1, with 7 bases matching TRBD1. V lost 6 bases, J lost 4 bases, and 14 bases stayed unmatched. CDR1 MNHNY and CDR2 SVGAGI come from the germline V gene (reference sequence). This CDR3 is built from 16 residues. The CDR3 nucleotides read TGTGCCAGCAGACATTTTAACAGGGGAGGGAGCACTGAAGCTTTCTTT. Its protein is CASRHFNRGGSTEAFF.

The gene calls are TRBV5-6 and TRBJ2-1; the D gene is possibly TRBD1 (5 bases). The CDR3 sequence is 12 residues long. Trimming left V 6 bases short and J 10 bases short, with 14 bases between. From germline, CDR1 is SGHDT and CDR2 YYEEEE. CDR3 in DNA: TGTGCCAGCACTCACACAGGTGCCGAGCAGTTCTTC. Translating it yields CASTHTGAEQFF.

V is TRBV7-2 and J is TRBJ1-1; D not resolved. The V gene's germline CDR1 is SGHTA and CDR2 FQGNSA. The CDR3 has 13 residues. V dropped 1 base and J dropped 5 bases, with 8 bases sitting between them. The CDR3 coding sequence is TGTGCCAGCAGCTTAGTCAGAGGGACTGAAGCTTTCTTT. It yields the protein CASSLVRGTEAFF.

V gene TRBV18 combines with J gene TRBJ2-7; 7 nucleotides match TRBD1. V was clipped by 1 base and J by 7 bases; unmatched bases: 10. The CDR3 covers 15 residues. Germline lookup yields CDR1 KGHSH and CDR2 LQKENI. CDR3: CASSPLSTGDPEQYF. The CDR3 DNA is TGTGCCAGCTCACCACTATCCACAGGGGACCCTGAGCAGTACTTC.

Only a few counts were recorded for this clone. This chain uses TRBV4-3 with TRBJ1-2; 7 bases are shared with TRBD1. The germline gives CDR1 LGHNA, CDR2 YSLEER. The J segment lost 5 bases and the V segment lost 8 bases, leaving 11 bases of the junction unmatched. The CDR3 spans 14 residues. CDR3 in amino acids: CASGSTGHGYGYTF. CDR3 DNA sequence: TGCGCCAGCGGATCGACAGGGCATGGATATGGCTACACCTTC.

This clone was seen a handful of times. The V gene is TRBV4-1, the J gene TRBJ2-7, with D unclear. Germline V gene lookup returns CDR1 MGHRA and CDR2 YSYEKL. Trimming removed 0 bases from V and 7 bases from J, with 7 bases in between. The CDR3 runs 12 residues. The CDR3 DNA reads TGCGCCAGCAGCCAAGATGGGCTGGAGCAGTACTTC. It yields the protein CASSQDGLEQYF.

The rearrangement uses TRBV7-9 and TRBJ2-1; D is possibly TRBD1 or TRBD2 (5 bases each). CDR3 length equals 14 residues. CDR1 SEHNR and CDR2 FQNEAQ come from the germline V gene (reference sequence). Trimming took 4 bases from V and 3 from J, leaving 10 bases between them. The CDR3: CASSSGPVYNEQFF. DNA of the CDR3: TGTGCCAGCAGCTCGGGACCCGTCTACAATGAGCAGTTCTTC.

The gene calls are TRBV9 and TRBJ2-5, with 7 bases fitting TRBD2. Germline CDR1 is SGDLS and CDR2 is YYNGEE. The CDR3 length is 14 residues. The V segment lost 1 base and the J segment 5 bases; nucleotides outside the gene matches: 5. CDR3 loop: CASSVNVGGETQYF. The CDR3 region has the DNA TGTGCCAGCAGCGTAAACGTGGGGGGGGAGACCCAGTACTTC.

The rearrangement uses TRBV4-3 and TRBJ2-5; 8 nucleotides line up with TRBD2. Germline values: CDR1 LGHNA, CDR2 YSLEER. J lost 9 bases, V lost 0 bases, and 15 bases had no gene match. The CDR3 sequence is 17 residues long. CDR3 coding DNA: TGCGCCAGCAGCCAAGATCTCTGGACTAGCCAAAGAGATTCCCAGTACTTC. Translation gives CASSQDLWTSQRDSQYF.

This rearrangement joins TRBV5-6 to TRBJ2-5; D is unclear. CDR1 is SGHDT, CDR2 YYEEEE, per germline. V was clipped by 1 base and J by 4 bases, with 8 bases between them. This CDR3 has 13 amino acids. As DNA, the CDR3 is TGTGCCAGCAGCTTGACCTGGGCAGAGACCCAGTACTTC. Encoded protein: CASSLTWAETQYF. The whole variable domain, remainder taken from reference TRBV5-6 and TRBJ2-5, is DAGVTQSPTHLIKTRGQQVTLRCSPKSGHDTVSWYQQALGQGPQFIFQYYEEEERQRGNFPDRFSGHQFPNYSSELNVNALLLGDSALYLCASSLTWAETQYFGPGTRLLVL.

The chain is built from TRBV5-1 and TRBJ1-1; TRBD1 matches at 7 bases. J gave up 0 bases and V 3 bases, and 11 bases lay outside the gene matches. The germline V gene has CDR1 SGHRS and CDR2 YFSETQ. This CDR3 comprises 17 residues. The CDR3 DNA sequence: TGCGCCAGCAGCTCCGAGGGGGCAGGCGCCTTGAACACTGAAGCTTTCTTT. It codes for CASSSEGAGALNTEAFF.

The chain recombines TRBV6-6 with TRBJ1-1; no clear D gene. Trimming cost V 4 bases and J 1 base, with 10 bases left between them. CDR1 and CDR2 from the germline V gene are MNHNY and SVGAGI (reference sequence). The CDR3 totals 14 residues. The CDR3 DNA is TGTGCCAGCAGTTGGTCACAGTCGAACACTGAAGCTTTCTTT. It codes for CASSWSQSNTEAFF.

The rearrangement joins TRBV7-8 to TRBJ2-7, with D possibly matching TRBD1 (6 bases). CDR1 is SGHVS, CDR2 FQNEAQ, per germline. This CDR3 comprises 15 residues. The V end lost 5 bases, the J end lost 7 bases, and 21 bases lay between the germline ends. DNA of the CDR3: TGTGCCAGCAGCCGTGGCAGACAGGCCCTTTTGGAGCAGTACTTC. Protein product: CASSRGRQALLEQYF.

In DNA form, the CDR3 reads TGTGCCAGCAGTTACGCCTGGGGGGGGACCCAGTACTTC. Its protein is CASSYAWGGTQYF. V and J are TRBV6-6 and TRBJ2-5, with 7 bases identical to TRBD2. The CDR3 sequence is 13 residues long. CDR1 is MNHNY and CDR2 is SVGAGI in the germline V gene (reference sequence). The V segment lost 2 bases and the J segment 7 bases; nucleotides outside the gene matches: 4.

The V call is TRBV19, the J call TRBJ1-1, with TRBD1 matching 9 bases. Germline V gives CDR1 LNHDA, CDR2 SQIVND (reference sequence). V was clipped by 5 bases and J by 5 bases; unmatched bases: 12. This CDR3 region has 16 residues. The CDR3 is CASSAIQGAGGTEAFF. The DNA for the CDR3 is TGTGCCAGTAGTGCAATACAGGGGGCGGGTGGGACTGAAGCTTTCTTT.

The chain has TRBV2 and TRBJ1-1; 10 nucleotides align to TRBD1. Germline CDR1 is SNHLY and CDR2 is FYNNEI. The CDR3 is 17 residues long. After removal of 6 bases from V and 4 bases from J, the junction contained 14 bases not matched to a gene. CDR3 sequence reads: CASRARTGGDGGTEAFF. CDR3 DNA sequence: TGTGCCAGCAGAGCCAGGACAGGGGGTGACGGTGGCACTGAAGCTTTCTTT. Full variable domain (rest looked up from reference TRBV2 and TRBJ1-1): EPEVTQTPSHQVTQMGQEVILRCVPISNHLYFYWYRQILGQKVEFLVSFYNNEISEKSEIFDDQFSVERPDGSNFTLKIRSTKLEDSAMYFCASRARTGGDGGTEAFFGQGTRLTVV.

This clone was seen only once. The chain has TRBV18 and TRBJ1-1; D remains unclear. Trimming cost V 8 bases and J 5 bases, with 9 bases left between them. Germline V lookup: CDR1 KGHSH, CDR2 LQKENI. The CDR3 extends over 11 amino acids. CDR3 in DNA: TGTGCCAGCCTGGGTGAAACTGAAGCTTTCTTT. Protein product: CASLGETEAFF.